A single sample gave rise to the 16 T cell receptor beta chains below, sequenced in a study of neurological immune-mediated disorders. A single record per CDR3 protein comes from TCRdb applying MiXCR to the 5' RACE reads. The data hold tens of thousands of distinct CDR3 sequences, with almost 7.5% observed a single time. The sequenced material came from PBMCs. Every receptor here comes from a woman aged 40-49 years in good health.

This clonotype was recorded at least ten times. The chain employs TRBV20-1 and TRBJ2-5; 7 bases fit TRBD2. This CDR3 region has 17 residues. J gave up 0 bases and V 5 bases, and 15 bases lay outside the gene matches. Germline CDR1 reads DFQATT; CDR2 reads SNEGSKA (reference sequence). The CDR3 coding sequence is TGCAGTGCTCGCTCCCGGACCGGGGGGACTTACCAAGAGACCCAGTACTTC. Protein sequence: CSARSRTGGTYQETQYF.

This clonotype showed up many times. The rearrangement joins TRBV7-9 to TRBJ1-2; 7 positions match TRBD1. This CDR3 comprises 14 residues. The ends lost 2 bases at V and 3 bases at J; junction bases unmatched: 3. Per the germline V gene, CDR1 is SEHNR and CDR2 is FQNEAQ (reference sequence). The CDR3 DNA is TGTGCCAGCAGCTTAAGGGGGCGCGACTATGGCTACACCTTC. It is translated as CASSLRGRDYGYTF.

To note about this clonotype: This CDR3 is missing its conserved last phenylalanine or tryptophan, likely due to a read error. In DNA, the CDR3 is TGCGCCAGCACCCTATCAGGGTCAGGTGAGCAGTTCTCC. Amino acids: CASTLSGSGEQFS. The genes are TRBV5-1 and TRBJ2-1; possible D gene TRBD1, 5 bases. V lost 6 bases to trimming and J lost 9 bases, with 16 bases between them. CDR3 length: 13 amino acids. CDR1 and CDR2 from the germline V gene are SGHRS and YFSETQ.

Many counts were recorded for this clonotype. V usage is TRBV5-5 and J usage is TRBJ2-1; 14 nucleotides agree with TRBD2. V lost 0 bases, J lost 4 bases, and 6 bases stayed unmatched. The CDR3 sequence is 18 residues long. Germline V gene lookup returns CDR1 SGHKS and CDR2 YYEKEE (reference sequence). CDR3 sequence (DNA): TGTGCCAGCAGCTTGGCTCGGACTAGCGGGGGGCCTTACAATGAGCAGTTCTTC. Translation: CASSLARTSGGPYNEQFF.

This clonotype appeared many times. The rearrangement uses TRBV24-1 and TRBJ2-2; 7 bases are shared with TRBD1. The trim removed 4 bases at V and 6 bases at J, leaving 1 base unmatched. In germline, CDR1 is KGHDR, CDR2 SFDVKD. The CDR3 is 13 amino acids. CDR3 sequence reads: CATSEQGSGELFF. DNA of the CDR3: TGTGCCACCAGTGAACAGGGGTCCGGGGAGCTGTTTTTT.

Worth noting for this clonotype: At one end the junction does not follow the germline gene, possibly because of a read error. The J gene is TRBJ2-1, the V gene TRBV5-1, with TRBD2 matching 15 bases. Germline CDR1 and CDR2: SGHRS and YFSETQ. There are 16 residues in the CDR3. The CDR3 region is CASSFGLAGGPNEQLF. CDR3 DNA sequence: TGCGCCAGCAGCTTTGGACTAGCGGGGGGGCCGAATGAGCAGTTATTC.

This clonotype appeared many times. CDR3 region: CASSPGTPDTGELFF. DNA for the CDR3: TGTGCCAGCTCACCCGGGACACCCGACACCGGGGAGCTGTTTTTT. This chain uses TRBV18 with TRBJ2-2; maybe TRBD1 (6 bases). V gave up 3 bases and J gave up 3 bases, with 11 bases separating them. The CDR3 contains 15 residues. CDR1 and CDR2 (germline): KGHSH, LQKENI.

This clonotype was seen ten or more times. J is TRBJ2-6 and V is TRBV5-1, with 9 bases that match TRBD1. The CDR3 has 17 amino acids. In germline, CDR1 is SGHRS, CDR2 YFSETQ. After removal of 3 bases from V and 0 bases from J, the junction contained 4 bases not matched to a gene. CDR3 DNA sequence: TGCGCCAGCAGCTCCGGGACAGGGTTCTCTGGGGCCAACGTCCTGACTTTC. Its translation is CASSSGTGFSGANVLTF.

The table lists this clonotype with a few counts. The chain has TRBV12-5 and TRBJ2-7; D not certain. The length of the CDR3 is 12 residues. CDR1 is LGHNT, CDR2 FRNRAP, per germline. The V gene lost 1 base and the J gene lost 3 bases, with 4 bases spanning the gap. The CDR3 DNA follows: TGTGCTAGTGGTTTGGGGTTCTACGAGCAGTACTTC. Translating it yields CASGLGFYEQYF. Combining the CDR3 with reference TRBV12-5 and TRBJ2-7 gives the whole variable domain DARVTQTPRHKVTEMGQEVTMRCQPILGHNTVFWYRQTMMQGLELLAYFRNRAPLDDSGMPKDRFSAEMPDATLATLKIQPSEPRDSAVYFCASGLGFYEQYFGPGTRLTVT.

This clonotype was detected ten times or more. The chain uses TRBV20-1 and TRBJ2-7; the D call may be TRBD1 or TRBD2 (7 bases each). Germline CDR1 is DFQATT and CDR2 is SNEGSKA (reference sequence). V was cut by 5 bases and J by 2 bases, with 13 bases left in between. This CDR3 comprises 13 residues. The CDR3 nucleotides are TGCAGTGCTGGCCAGGGGGGGACCTACGAGCAGTACTTC. This codes for CSAGQGGTYEQYF.

Many counts were recorded for this clonotype. This chain joins TRBV6-9 and TRBJ2-5; TRBD2 matches 11 bases. Germline V gives CDR1 MNHGY, CDR2 SVAAGI. V gave up 2 bases and J gave up 5 bases; unmatched junction bases: 7. CDR3 length: 16 residues. The CDR3 reads CASSYLGLAGSETQYF. The CDR3 DNA sequence: TGTGCCAGCAGTTATCTCGGACTAGCGGGTTCTGAGACCCAGTACTTC.

This clonotype was counted many times. This chain links TRBV20-1 with TRBJ1-6; D unresolved. The CDR3 runs to 14 residues. Per germline, CDR1 DFQATT and CDR2 SNEGSKA (reference sequence). The V gene lost 5 bases and the J gene lost 1 base, with 9 bases spanning the gap. CDR3: CSAPSGSYNSPLHF. CDR3 coding DNA: TGCAGTGCTCCCTCCGGGTCCTATAATTCACCCCTCCACTTT.

The sample holds many counts of this clonotype. The chain recombines TRBV6-2 or TRBV6-3 with TRBJ2-5; maybe TRBD2 (5 bases). Trimming pared 0 bases from V and 2 bases from J, leaving 13 bases between. This CDR3 contains 16 residues. Germline values: CDR1 MNHEY, CDR2 SVGEGT. Here the CDR3 reads CASSYSRATGQETQYF. CDR3 DNA sequence: TGTGCCAGCAGTTACTCCCGGGCCACGGGGCAAGAGACCCAGTACTTC.

At least ten counts were recorded for this clonotype. V and J are TRBV20-1 and TRBJ1-3; D is possibly TRBD1 (6 bases). Germline values: CDR1 DFQATT, CDR2 SNEGSKA (reference sequence). The CDR3 extends over 14 amino acids. Between the trimmed V and J ends, which lost 7 bases and 0 bases, there was a span of 13 bases. CDR3 nucleotide sequence: TGCAGTGTTGGGGGGGGCCTCTCTGGAAACACCATATATTTT. The encoded protein is CSVGGGLSGNTIYF.

In this sample, this clonotype turned up many times. This chain connects TRBV5-1 to TRBJ2-7; D is perhaps TRBD1 (6 bases). The V gene's germline CDR1 is SGHRS and CDR2 YFSETQ. CDR3 length equals 14 residues. Trimming took off 0 bases at V and 3 bases at J, with 10 bases between the two ends. DNA of the CDR3: TGCGCCAGCAGCTTGGCCCCAGGGGTCTACGAGCAGTACTTC. Translation: CASSLAPGVYEQYF. The whole variable domain, remainder taken from reference TRBV5-1 and TRBJ2-7, is KAGVTQTPRYLIKTRGQQVTLSCSPISGHRSVSWYQQTPGQGLQFLFEYFSETQRNKGNFPGRFSGRQFSNSRSEMNVSTLELGDSALYLCASSLAPGVYEQYFGPGTRLTVT.

There are many counts of this clonotype. J is TRBJ2-1 and V is TRBV6-4, with TRBD2 matching over 7 bases. After removal of 2 bases from V and 6 bases from J, the junction contained 1 base not matched to a gene. The CDR3 loop spans 13 amino acids. Germline-derived CDR1 and CDR2 are MRHNA and SNTAGT. For the CDR3, the DNA is TGTGCCAGCAGTGACACTAGCGCCAATGAGCAGTTCTTC. Translation: CASSDTSANEQFF.